This TCR beta chain was profiled in a study of T cell repertoires in cytomegalovirus infection. The wider study: Selected CMV epitopes included recently identified HLA-C-restricted ones as well as well-studied HLA-B-restricted ones.

One entry per CDR3 protein results from TCRdb running MiXCR on the reads. Of 640,000 or so distinct CDR3 sequences listed, around 31% are singletons. This clonotype was recorded at least ten times. As yet, its antigen is unknown. Findings of the study overall: Summed frequency of public TCR beta families distinguished CMV carriers with the relevant HLA.

Germline trimming cut 8 bases from V and 3 bases from J; bases unmatched to any gene: 7. The CDR3 consists of 14 residues. From germline, CDR1 is SGHTA and CDR2 FQGNSA. V gene TRBV7-2 combines with J gene TRBJ2-3; 8 positions agree with TRBD2. The source was cultured PBMCs, collected from culture after CMV antigen stimulation. This receptor was obtained from a human donor in good health (CMV status not recorded). Some clones in this sample may be carry-over from other donors' samples. The CDR3 spells CASGASGGTDTQYF. The CDR3, as DNA: TGTGCCAGCGGGGCGAGCGGGGGAACAGATACGCAGTATTTT.